This T cell receptor beta chain was sequenced for a study of OX40 agonist ivuxolimab in advanced cancers. Libraries were prepared by immunoSEQ multiplex PCR; TCRdb keeps only in-frame clonotypes and omits some of them. The sample contains about 83,000 clones, roughly 84% of which appear only once. Trimming pared 1 base from V and 0 bases from J, leaving 7 bases between. Germline V CDR1 and CDR2: SGHTA, FQGNSA. This CDR3 region has 15 residues. The source was CD4+ or CD8+ T cells sorted from blood, collected in a trial of the OX40 agonist ivuxolimab. The TCR originated in an adult with an advanced solid tumor such as melanoma, head and neck, liver or kidney cancer. J is TRBJ1-5 and V is TRBV7-2; no firm D call. This CDR3 reads CASSLGVSSNQPQHF. The CDR3 region has the DNA TGTGCCAGCAGCTTAGGGGTTTCTAGCAATCAGCCCCAGCATTTT.